One sample yielded the 8 T cell receptor beta chains listed below, sequenced in a study of CD8 T cells in ankylosing spondylitis (TCRdb year 2017). Preparation of the library involved 5' RACE. TCRdb shows the sequencer as Illumina HiSeq 2500. TCRdb's own reprocessing of the public reads used fastp at Q25 and MiXCR and kept productive beta chains. Identical CDR3 proteins give one entry, which carries the most common genes and DNA. This sample has about 130,000 distinct CDR3 sequences in its table, and 7% of those were observed once. Clones ranked in the top ten supply less than 15% of the sample. The sequencing input was blood, either unsorted or a sorted T cell fraction (not recorded which). Receptors were obtained from a male donor with ankylosing spondylitis or in good health (not recorded which).

This clonotype appeared many times. The chain employs TRBV6-2 or TRBV6-3 and TRBJ2-7; D remains ambiguous. Looked up from germline, CDR1 is MNHEY and CDR2 is SVGEGT. The CDR3 runs 14 residues. Trimming stripped 7 bases from V and 3 bases from J, with 16 bases between. This chain's CDR3 is CASTPPTGYYEQYF. Here the CDR3 DNA reads TGTGCCAGCACCCCGCCGACCGGTTACTACGAGCAGTACTTC.

This clonotype was counted ten times or more. The chain has TRBV5-6 and TRBJ2-5; D unresolved. The CDR3 has 14 amino acids. Germline CDR1 reads SGHDT; CDR2 reads YYEEEE. Trimming shortened V by 0 bases and J by 5 bases, and 11 bases separated the two germline ends. For the CDR3, the DNA is TGTGCCAGCAGCTTGGAGTCCGGTTGGGAGACCCAGTACTTC. Its translation: CASSLESGWETQYF.

This clonotype was picked up many times. V is TRBV7-6 and J is TRBJ2-5; TRBD1 matches 9 bases. With 3 bases clipped from V and 2 bases from J, the junction kept 4 bases outside the gene matches. The germline CDR1 and CDR2 sequences are SGHVS and FNYEAQ. The length of the CDR3 is 15 residues. The CDR3 DNA reads TGTGCCAGCAGCTTTCAGGGACAGGGACAAGAGACCCAGTACTTC. This encodes CASSFQGQGQETQYF.

The rearrangement links TRBV25-1 to TRBJ1-5; tentatively, D is TRBD1 (5 bases). This CDR3 contains 13 residues. Germline CDR1 and CDR2: MGHDK and SYGVNS. V lost 3 bases to trimming and J lost 7 bases, with 10 bases between them. Here the CDR3 reads CASSEGPWQPQHF. CDR3 coding DNA: TGTGCCAGCAGTGAGGGGCCATGGCAGCCCCAGCATTTT.

The table lists this clonotype with many counts. V is TRBV5-1 and J is TRBJ2-2; 13 bases align to TRBD2. The CDR3 consists of 15 residues. CDR1 is SGHRS, CDR2 YFSETQ, per germline. J was trimmed by 7 bases and V by 5 bases; bases with no gene match: 5. This chain's CDR3 is CASSSGLAGSGELFF. CDR3 DNA: TGCGCCAGCAGTTCGGGACTAGCGGGAAGCGGGGAGCTGTTTTTT. Variable domain in full (rest from reference TRBV5-1 and TRBJ2-2): KAGVTQTPRYLIKTRGQQVTLSCSPISGHRSVSWYQQTPGQGLQFLFEYFSETQRNKGNFPGRFSGRQFSNSRSEMNVSTLELGDSALYLCASSSGLAGSGELFFGEGSRLTVL.

This clonotype was observed at least ten times. V gene TRBV18 combines with J gene TRBJ2-3; D not resolved. CDR3 size: 14 residues. V lost 2 bases, J lost 3 bases, and 9 bases lay in between. Germline V gene lookup returns CDR1 KGHSH and CDR2 LQKENI. The CDR3 loop is CASSPAVRTDTQYF. CDR3 bases: TGTGCCAGCTCACCAGCGGTGAGAACAGATACGCAGTATTTT.

To note about this clonotype: A read error may explain this, as a much larger clone is one base away. Since no conserved phenylalanine or tryptophan closes the CDR3, a read error is the likely cause. The V gene is TRBV9, the J gene TRBJ2-5; TRBD2 might be the D (6 bases). The CDR3 is 15 amino acids. V was cut by 2 bases and J by 1 base, with 12 bases left in between. Germline V gene data show CDR1 as SGDLS and CDR2 as YYNGEE. The CDR3 DNA is TGTGCCAGCAGCGTGAGCGGGTACCTCCAAGAGACCCAGTACCTC. Translated: CASSVSGYLQETQYL.

There are a few counts of this clonotype. The genes are TRBV5-1 and TRBJ1-1, with 7 bases aligning to TRBD1. CDR1 and CDR2 from the germline V gene are SGHRS and YFSETQ. CDR3 length equals 16 residues. J lost 0 bases, V lost 3 bases, and 8 bases had no gene match. The chain's CDR3 is CASSSRDSYMNTEAFF. In nucleotides, the CDR3 is TGCGCCAGCAGCTCCCGGGACAGCTACATGAACACTGAAGCTTTCTTT.